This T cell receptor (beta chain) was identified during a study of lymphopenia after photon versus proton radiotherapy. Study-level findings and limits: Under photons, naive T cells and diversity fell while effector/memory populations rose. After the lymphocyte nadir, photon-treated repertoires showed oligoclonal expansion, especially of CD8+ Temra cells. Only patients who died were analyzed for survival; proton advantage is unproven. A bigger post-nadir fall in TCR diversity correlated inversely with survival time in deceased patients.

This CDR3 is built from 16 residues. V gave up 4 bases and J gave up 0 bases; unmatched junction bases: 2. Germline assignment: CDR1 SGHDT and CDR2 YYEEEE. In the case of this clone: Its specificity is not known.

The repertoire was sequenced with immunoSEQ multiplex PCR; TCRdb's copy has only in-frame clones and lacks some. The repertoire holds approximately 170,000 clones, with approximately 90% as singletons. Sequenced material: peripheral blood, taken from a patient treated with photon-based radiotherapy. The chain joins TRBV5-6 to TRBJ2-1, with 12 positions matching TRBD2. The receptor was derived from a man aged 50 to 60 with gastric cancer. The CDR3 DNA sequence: TGTGCCAGCAGCCTGGGACTAGCGGGCTCCTACAATGAGCAGTTCTTC. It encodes CASSLGLAGSYNEQFF.